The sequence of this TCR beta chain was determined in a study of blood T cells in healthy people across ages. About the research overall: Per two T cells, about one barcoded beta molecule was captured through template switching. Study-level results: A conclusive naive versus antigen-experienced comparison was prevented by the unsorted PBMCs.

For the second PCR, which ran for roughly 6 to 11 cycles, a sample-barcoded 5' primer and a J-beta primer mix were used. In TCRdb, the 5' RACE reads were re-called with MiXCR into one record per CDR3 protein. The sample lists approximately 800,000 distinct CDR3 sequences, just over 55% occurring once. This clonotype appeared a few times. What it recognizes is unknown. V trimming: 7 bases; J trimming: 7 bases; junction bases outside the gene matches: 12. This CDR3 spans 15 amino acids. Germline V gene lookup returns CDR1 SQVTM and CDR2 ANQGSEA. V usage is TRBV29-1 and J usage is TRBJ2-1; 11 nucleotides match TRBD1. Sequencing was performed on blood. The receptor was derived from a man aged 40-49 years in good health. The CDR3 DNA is TGCAGCGCGCAACTCCGGACAGGGGGCTGGAATGAGCAGTTCTTC. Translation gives CSAQLRTGGWNEQFF.